This entry lists 32 T cell receptor beta chains sequenced from one sample in a study of blood T cell repertoires in COVID-19. Data came from immunoSEQ multiplex PCR; TCRdb stores just in-frame clones and leaves some out. Among about 200,000 clones, approximately 90% were seen once, and the ten largest hold about 22%. Sample: peripheral blood. These receptor sequences come from a man aged 55 to 69 with active or convalescent COVID-19.

V gene TRBV19 combines with J gene TRBJ1-1, with D perhaps matching TRBD1 (6 bases). The ends were cut back, 6 bases at V and 0 bases at J, with 11 bases in the middle. CDR3 size: 14 residues. Germline-derived CDR1 and CDR2 are LNHDA and SQIVND (reference sequence). This CDR3 is CASRTDRMNTEAFF. In nucleotides, the CDR3 is TGTGCCAGTAGAACTGACAGGATGAACACTGAAGCTTTCTTT.

This clone appeared a few times. The chain links TRBV19 to TRBJ2-5; TRBD2 matches 8 bases. CDR1 and CDR2 (germline): LNHDA, SQIVND (reference sequence). V was clipped by 5 bases and J by 3 bases; unmatched bases: 11. The CDR3 sequence is 16 residues long. CDR3 amino acids: CASSPEAGAVEETQYF. The CDR3 DNA reads as TGTGCCAGTAGTCCAGAAGCGGGGGCCGTTGAAGAGACCCAGTACTTC. Full variable domain (missing parts from reference TRBV19 and TRBJ2-5): DGGITQSPKYLFRKEGQNVTLSCEQNLNHDAMYWYRQDPGQGLRLIYYSQIVNDFQKGDIAEGYSVSREKKESFPLTVTSAQKNPTAFYLCASSPEAGAVEETQYFGPGTRLLVL.

This clone has only a few counts. The chain combines TRBV3-1 (or the pseudogene TRBV3-2) with TRBJ1-3; no definite D call. The CDR3 covers 11 residues. V gave up 4 bases and J gave up 10 bases, with 8 bases separating them. Germline lookup yields CDR1 LGHDT and CDR2 YNNKEL (reference sequence). CDR3 nucleotide sequence: TGTGCCAGCAGCCGGGGAGGAACCATATATTTT. It is translated as CASSRGGTIYF.

The gene calls are TRBV5-8 and TRBJ1-3; 9 bases are shared with TRBD1. The germline V gene has CDR1 SGHTS and CDR2 YDEGEE. The CDR3 sequence is 15 residues long. Trimming at V came to 2 bases and at J to 3 bases, leaving 3 bases not matched to a gene. The CDR3: CASSLQGAGGNTIYF. The CDR3 DNA sequence: TGTGCCAGCAGCTTACAGGGGGCTGGTGGAAACACCATATATTTT.

CDR3 nucleotide sequence: TGTGCCAGCAGTGAGGGCAGTACGCGAACTAATGAAAAACTGTTTTTT. Protein product: CASSEGSTRTNEKLFF. The chain employs TRBV2 and TRBJ1-4, with D uncertain. This CDR3 has 16 residues. The V gene lost 3 bases and the J gene lost 1 base, with 12 bases spanning the gap. Germline-derived CDR1 and CDR2 are SNHLY and FYNNEI.

The rearrangement links TRBV12-3 or TRBV12-4 to TRBJ1-2; 7 positions match TRBD1. The CDR3 is 13 residues long. The junction had 8 bases not matched to a gene; V was cut back by 6 bases and J by 7 bases. CDR3 nucleotide sequence: TGTGCCAGCAGCCTACGGGACAGAGCTGGCTACACCTTC. It encodes CASSLRDRAGYTF.

This clone was counted once. This chain connects TRBV5-1 to TRBJ1-1, with 9 bases identical to TRBD1. This CDR3 region has 15 residues. Germline CDR1 and CDR2: SGHRS and YFSETQ. Unmatched junction bases numbered 5, after V lost 0 bases and J lost 5 bases. The CDR3 loop is CASSLDGQGRTEAFF. In DNA, the CDR3 is TGCGCCAGCAGCTTGGATGGACAGGGGAGGACTGAAGCTTTCTTT. Full variable domain (rest looked up from reference TRBV5-1 and TRBJ1-1): KAGVTQTPRYLIKTRGQQVTLSCSPISGHRSVSWYQQTPGQGLQFLFEYFSETQRNKGNFPGRFSGRQFSNSRSEMNVSTLELGDSALYLCASSLDGQGRTEAFFGQGTRLTVV.

The chain carries TRBV10-3 and TRBJ1-2; 10 bases map to TRBD1. Trimming removed 4 bases from V and 6 bases from J; junction bases left unmatched: 8. This CDR3 spans 15 amino acids. Germline V gene sequence: CDR1 ENHRY, CDR2 SYGVKD. The CDR3 loop is CAISGGEGQGNGYTF. In nucleotides, the CDR3 is TGTGCCATCAGTGGCGGAGAGGGACAGGGGAATGGCTACACCTTC.

This rearrangement joins TRBV7-8 to TRBJ2-3, with TRBD2 identical over 8 bases. This CDR3 has 15 amino acids. Germline V gives CDR1 SGHVS, CDR2 FQNEAQ. J lost 5 bases, V lost 5 bases, and 9 bases had no gene match. The CDR3 DNA follows: TGTGCCAGCAGCCCCCGACTAAGCGGGGGAGATACGCAGTATTTT. Amino acids: CASSPRLSGGDTQYF.

V and J are TRBV5-3 and TRBJ1-2; possibly TRBD1 for D (5 bases). TRBV5-3 is marked as an open reading frame, function uncertain. Trimming pared 7 bases from V and 7 bases from J, leaving 14 bases between. The length of the CDR3 is 12 residues. The CDR3 DNA is TGTGCCAGATTCAGGGTTCTCCGTGGCTACACCTTC. Protein product: CARFRVLRGYTF.

V and J are TRBV6-5 and TRBJ1-2; D is unresolved. Germline V gene data show CDR1 as MNHEY and CDR2 as SVGAGI. The CDR3 covers 13 residues. Trimming shortened V by 6 bases and J by 6 bases, and 14 bases separated the two germline ends. The CDR3 sequence is CASSNRGVDGYTF. CDR3 in DNA: TGTGCCAGCAGCAACCGCGGGGTCGATGGCTACACCTTC.

This chain uses TRBV5-1 with TRBJ2-5; D might be TRBD2 (6 bases). CDR3 length: 14 residues. V was cut by 5 bases and J by 2 bases, with 13 bases left in between. Germline V gene sequence: CDR1 SGHRS, CDR2 YFSETQ. CDR3 sequence reads: CASSGGALQETQYF. Written as DNA, the CDR3 is TGCGCCAGCAGTGGAGGGGCGCTTCAAGAGACCCAGTACTTC.

J is TRBJ2-7 and V is TRBV4-2, with TRBD1 matching over 9 bases. V gave up 1 base and J gave up 6 bases; unmatched junction bases: 10. The CDR3 is made up of 16 amino acids. Germline V gene data show CDR1 as LGHNA and CDR2 as YNFKEQ. The CDR3 is CASSQGIGTGRAEQYF. CDR3 sequence (DNA): TGTGCCAGCAGCCAAGGTATCGGGACAGGGAGAGCCGAGCAGTACTTC.

The chain employs TRBV7-3 and TRBJ2-1; 9 nucleotides line up with TRBD2. The CDR3 is 16 residues long. CDR1 and CDR2 from the germline V gene are SGHTA and FQGTGA. J gave up 9 bases and V 5 bases, and 14 bases lay outside the gene matches. CDR3 in amino acids: CASSPSSGGPFGEQFF. The CDR3 DNA is TGTGCCAGCAGCCCGAGTAGCGGGGGCCCATTCGGTGAGCAGTTCTTC.

Note on this clone: Different DNA sequences within this sample yield the same CDR3. This chain connects TRBV20-1 to TRBJ2-7, with a tentative D call TRBD1 (6 bases). The germline gives CDR1 DFQATT, CDR2 SNEGSKA (reference sequence). The CDR3 runs to 11 residues. V was clipped by 4 bases and J by 3 bases, with 7 bases between them. CDR3 nucleotides: TGCAGTGCTACACAGGGCTACGAGCAGTACTTC. Translation: CSATQGYEQYF.

The chain couples TRBV5-1 to TRBJ2-1; D not resolved. Germline lookup yields CDR1 SGHRS and CDR2 YFSETQ. The CDR3 extends over 13 amino acids. Trimming took 0 bases from V and 5 from J, leaving 6 bases between them. CDR3 region: CASSLGQDNEQFF. The CDR3 DNA reads as TGCGCCAGCAGCTTGGGCCAGGACAATGAGCAGTTCTTC. Filled out from reference TRBV5-1 and TRBJ2-1, the complete variable domain reads KAGVTQTPRYLIKTRGQQVTLSCSPISGHRSVSWYQQTPGQGLQFLFEYFSETQRNKGNFPGRFSGRQFSNSRSEMNVSTLELGDSALYLCASSLGQDNEQFFGPGTRLTVL.

The chain carries TRBV2 and TRBJ2-3; 7 positions match TRBD2. V trimming: 7 bases; J trimming: 5 bases; junction bases outside the gene matches: 6. The germline V gene encodes CDR1 SNHLY and CDR2 FYNNEI. This CDR3 has 13 amino acids. In DNA form, the CDR3 reads TGTGCCAGCAAAGGCGGGGGTGGAGATACGCAGTATTTT. Translating it yields CASKGGGGDTQYF.

The chain recombines TRBV27 with TRBJ1-1; maybe TRBD1 (5 bases). CDR3 size: 13 residues. The V and J ends lost 3 bases and 4 bases respectively, with 9 bases between them. CDR1 MNHEY and CDR2 SMNVEV come from the germline V gene (reference sequence). The CDR3 sequence: CASSLGRGTEAFF. The CDR3 nucleotides read TGTGCCAGCAGTTTGGGGCGGGGCACTGAAGCTTTCTTT.

This chain connects TRBV18 to TRBJ2-6; TRBD1 might be the D (6 bases). CDR1 is KGHSH, CDR2 LQKENI, per germline. There are 18 residues in the CDR3. Trimming left V 3 bases short and J 0 bases short, with 15 bases between. The chain's CDR3 is CASSPTKGQSSGANVLTF. Here the CDR3 DNA reads TGTGCCAGCTCACCTACTAAAGGACAGAGCTCTGGGGCCAACGTCCTGACTTTC.

This clone was counted once. The chain employs TRBV5-1 and TRBJ2-3; possible D gene TRBD1, 6 bases. With 0 bases removed from V and 5 bases from J, the gap between germline ends came to 7 bases. The germline V gene has CDR1 SGHRS and CDR2 YFSETQ. The length of the CDR3 is 13 residues. The CDR3 here is CASSLVGGDTQYF. CDR3 coding DNA: TGCGCCAGCAGCTTGGTAGGGGGAGATACGCAGTATTTT.

J is TRBJ2-2 and V is TRBV20-1; 12 positions match TRBD2. The CDR3 extends over 16 amino acids. The V gene end was trimmed by 3 bases and the J gene end by 4 bases; junction bases not matched to a gene: 6. Germline CDR1 reads DFQATT; CDR2 reads SNEGSKA (reference sequence). The CDR3 loop is CSASETSGGRTGELFF. CDR3 sequence (DNA): TGCAGTGCTAGTGAGACTAGCGGGGGCCGCACCGGGGAGCTGTTTTTT.

The chain links TRBV19 to TRBJ1-2, with D uncertain. Trimming took 1 base from V and 8 from J, leaving 14 bases between them. There are 14 residues in the CDR3. The germline V gene encodes CDR1 LNHDA and CDR2 SQIVND (reference sequence). In nucleotides, the CDR3 is TGTGCCAGTAGTATAGTGGGCGGGTTTGAGGGCTACACCTTC. It translates to CASSIVGGFEGYTF.

The rearrangement links TRBV14 to TRBJ2-2; maybe TRBD1 (6 bases). CDR1 and CDR2 from the germline V gene are SGHDN and FVKESK. CDR3 size: 13 residues. V lost 4 bases, J lost 9 bases, and 12 bases lay in between. The DNA for the CDR3 is TGTGCCAGCAGCCTACAGGGAATCAGGGAGCTGTTTTTT. It specifies CASSLQGIRELFF.

The V gene is TRBV19, the J gene TRBJ1-5; possibly TRBD1 for D (5 bases). Germline V CDR1 and CDR2: LNHDA, SQIVND (reference sequence). The CDR3 consists of 13 residues. V lost 9 bases and J 0 bases, leaving 9 bases between the germline ends. CDR3 bases: TGTGCCAGCCGGGACTTTAGCAATCAGCCCCAGCATTTT. It codes for CASRDFSNQPQHF.

This clone was observed a single time. The chain is built from TRBV7-9 and TRBJ1-2; D gene unclear. V lost 5 bases, J lost 4 bases, and 11 bases lay in between. The CDR3 covers 13 residues. CDR1 and CDR2 from the germline V gene are SEHNR and FQNEAQ (reference sequence). The CDR3 here is CASSRVFGYGYTF. CDR3 nucleotides: TGTGCCAGCAGCCGGGTATTCGGCTATGGCTACACCTTC.

The genes are TRBV24-1 and TRBJ2-5, with TRBD2 as a possible D gene (6 bases). Trimming removed 3 bases at V and 2 bases at J, with 9 bases between. The CDR3 covers 14 residues. The germline gives CDR1 KGHDR, CDR2 SFDVKD. CDR3 in DNA: TGTGCCACCAGTGATGGGAGGTTTCAAGAGACCCAGTACTTC. This codes for CATSDGRFQETQYF.

The chain links TRBV2 to TRBJ2-1; 7 bases align to TRBD2. The germline V gene has CDR1 SNHLY and CDR2 FYNNEI. The junction had 12 bases not matched to a gene; V was cut back by 7 bases and J by 9 bases. The CDR3 sequence is 14 residues long. The CDR3 protein is CASKPPSGLSEQFF. As DNA, the CDR3 is TGTGCCAGCAAACCCCCTAGCGGCCTCAGTGAGCAGTTCTTC.

This chain connects TRBV15 to TRBJ1-2, with 7 nucleotides matching TRBD1. The length of the CDR3 is 17 residues. CDR1 LNHNV and CDR2 YYDKDF come from the germline V gene (reference sequence). With 0 bases clipped from V and 4 bases from J, the junction kept 11 bases outside the gene matches. In nucleotides, the CDR3 is TGTGCCACCAGCAGAGATCGGGGGACAGCCTTACTCTATGGCTACACCTTC. This encodes CATSRDRGTALLYGYTF.

The J gene is TRBJ2-7, the V gene TRBV20-1; TRBD1 aligns across 8 bases. This CDR3 has 8 residues. Per the germline V gene, CDR1 is DFQATT and CDR2 is SNEGSKA (reference sequence). As DNA, the CDR3 is TGCAGTGCTAGAGAGGACAGGGTA. Translation gives CSAREDRV.

The rearrangement uses TRBV7-3 and TRBJ1-2; TRBD1 matches 9 bases. Losses at the gene ends were 4 bases for V and 6 bases for J; bases not matched to a gene: 6. In germline, CDR1 is SGHTA, CDR2 FQGTGA. This CDR3 comprises 14 residues. The CDR3 here is CASSSGQGKDGYTF. The CDR3 region has the DNA TGTGCCAGCAGCTCCGGACAGGGGAAAGATGGCTACACCTTC. The variable domain in full, completed from reference TRBV7-3 and TRBJ1-2, reads GAGVSQTPSNKVTEKGKYVELRCDPISGHTALYWYRQSLGQGPEFLIYFQGTGAADDSGLPNDRFFAVRPEGSVSTLKIQRTERGDSAVYLCASSSGQGKDGYTFGSGTRLTVV.

The V call is TRBV19, the J call TRBJ2-2, with 10 bases identical to TRBD1. The CDR3 runs to 17 residues. Germline V lookup: CDR1 LNHDA, CDR2 SQIVND (reference sequence). V lost 6 bases to trimming and J lost 3 bases; unmatched junction nucleotides: 10. CDR3 protein: CASSPGQGQIYTGELFF. CDR3 in DNA: TGTGCCAGTAGCCCGGGACAGGGGCAAATATACACCGGGGAGCTGTTTTTT. Supplemented by reference TRBV19 and TRBJ2-2, the full variable domain reads DGGITQSPKYLFRKEGQNVTLSCEQNLNHDAMYWYRQDPGQGLRLIYYSQIVNDFQKGDIAEGYSVSREKKESFPLTVTSAQKNPTAFYLCASSPGQGQIYTGELFFGEGSRLTVL.

This sequence joins TRBV5-1 and TRBJ2-2; TRBD1 matches 7 bases. This CDR3 spans 16 amino acids. CDR1 and CDR2 from the germline V gene are SGHRS and YFSETQ. The V and J ends lost 3 bases and 4 bases, in that order; junction bases with no gene match: 9. The CDR3 here is CASSSTTGLGTGELFF. The CDR3, as DNA: TGCGCCAGCAGCTCTACGACAGGGTTGGGCACCGGGGAGCTGTTTTTT.